A selection of T cell receptor beta chains follows, all from one sample in a study of blood T cell repertoires in COVID-19. The method was immunoSEQ multiplex PCR; TCRdb's version includes in-frame clones alone and lacks a portion of them. The sample contains a few hundred thousand clones, around 86% of which appear only once. Sequences were obtained from peripheral blood. The receptor source for this set is a middle-aged man with acute or convalescent COVID-19. CDR3s include the opening cysteine and the closing phenylalanine or tryptophan. The order of the fields is CDR3 DNA, CDR3 protein, clone size, D gene, J gene, V gene. The D gene is left open where the match is weak. Size tells how often a clone was seen (once, few, many) or the class of an expanded clone, and some rows leave it out.

CDR3 DNA: TGCGCCAGCAGCTTGGCGGGGACTAGCGGGGCAACAGATACGCAGTATTTT
CDR3 protein: CASSLAGTSGATDTQYF
clone size: once
D gene: TRBD2
J gene: TRBJ2-3
V gene: TRBV5-1

CDR3 DNA: TGTGCCAGCATGTCCCCGGTTAACTATGGCTACACCTTC
CDR3 protein: CASMSPVNYGYTF
clone size: -
D gene: -
J gene: TRBJ1-2
V gene: TRBV13

CDR3 DNA: -
CDR3 protein: CATSREFGAGSSYNEQFF
clone size: -
D gene: -
J gene: TRBJ2-1
V gene: TRBV15

CDR3 DNA: TGTGCCAGCAGCGGAGAGACAGGGACGCGCGGCTACACCTTC
CDR3 protein: CASSGETGTRGYTF
clone size: -
D gene: TRBD1
J gene: TRBJ1-2
V gene: TRBV6-5

CDR3 DNA: TGTGCCAGCTCACCACCGGGGAGGGGCGATCAGCCCCAGCATTTT
CDR3 protein: CASSPPGRGDQPQHF
clone size: -
D gene: -
J gene: TRBJ1-5
V gene: TRBV18

CDR3 DNA: TGTGCCAGCTCACCAAGGCAGGGTAATCAGCCCCAGCATTTT
CDR3 protein: CASSPRQGNQPQHF
clone size: once
D gene: -
J gene: TRBJ1-5
V gene: TRBV18

CDR3 DNA: TGTGCCAGCAGACAACAGGGTTTTAACACTGAAGCTTTCTTT
CDR3 protein: CASRQQGFNTEAFF
clone size: -
D gene: -
J gene: TRBJ1-1
V gene: TRBV3-1/TRBV3-2

CDR3 DNA: TGTGCCAGCTCACCCCAGGGTTCCGAGCAGCCCCAGCATTTT
CDR3 protein: CASSPQGSEQPQHF
clone size: -
D gene: -
J gene: TRBJ1-5
V gene: TRBV18

CDR3 DNA: TGTGCCAGCAGCTTAGGGACAGCCCGAACCAATTCACCCCTCCACTTT
CDR3 protein: CASSLGTARTNSPLHF
clone size: -
D gene: -
J gene: TRBJ1-6
V gene: TRBV7-9

CDR3 DNA: TGTGCCACCTGCCCCGGGACAGACCTTAGCACAGATACGCAGTATTTT
CDR3 protein: CATCPGTDLSTDTQYF
clone size: -
D gene: TRBD1
J gene: TRBJ2-3
V gene: TRBV3-1/TRBV3-2

CDR3 DNA: TGTGCCAGCAGTTTCCTCCGGGGGGAGCAGTACTTC
CDR3 protein: CASSFLRGEQYF
clone size: -
D gene: -
J gene: TRBJ2-7
V gene: TRBV6-5

CDR3 DNA: TGTGCCAGCAGTTACATAGCTAGTTATGCTGAGCAGTTCTTC
CDR3 protein: CASSYIASYAEQFF
clone size: -
D gene: -
J gene: TRBJ2-1
V gene: TRBV6-5

CDR3 DNA: TGTGCCACCAGAAGGACAGGTAGCAATCAGCCCCAGCATTTT
CDR3 protein: CATRRTGSNQPQHF
clone size: -
D gene: TRBD1
J gene: TRBJ1-5
V gene: TRBV19

CDR3 DNA: TGCGCCAGCAGCATGCCACAGGGAACAACCGGGGAGCTGTTTTTT
CDR3 protein: CASSMPQGTTGELFF
clone size: -
D gene: -
J gene: TRBJ2-2
V gene: TRBV5-1